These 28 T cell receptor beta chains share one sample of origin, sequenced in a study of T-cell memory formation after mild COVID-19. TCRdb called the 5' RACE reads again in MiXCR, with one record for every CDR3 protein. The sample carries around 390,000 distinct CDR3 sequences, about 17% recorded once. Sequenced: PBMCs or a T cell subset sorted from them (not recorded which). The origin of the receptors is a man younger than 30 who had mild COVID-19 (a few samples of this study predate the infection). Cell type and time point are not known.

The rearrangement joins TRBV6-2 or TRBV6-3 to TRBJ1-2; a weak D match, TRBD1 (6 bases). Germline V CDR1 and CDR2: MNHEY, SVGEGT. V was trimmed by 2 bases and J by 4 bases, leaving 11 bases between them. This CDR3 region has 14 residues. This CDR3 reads CASSYGGPAYGYTF. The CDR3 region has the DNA TGTGCCAGCAGTTACGGGGGGCCGGCCTATGGCTACACCTTC.

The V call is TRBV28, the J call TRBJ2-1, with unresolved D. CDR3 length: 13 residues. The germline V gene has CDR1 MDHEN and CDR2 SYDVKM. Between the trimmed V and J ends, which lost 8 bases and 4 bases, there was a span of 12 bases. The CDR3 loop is CASLSVFYNEQFF. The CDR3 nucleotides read TGTGCCAGCCTGAGTGTCTTTTACAATGAGCAGTTCTTC.

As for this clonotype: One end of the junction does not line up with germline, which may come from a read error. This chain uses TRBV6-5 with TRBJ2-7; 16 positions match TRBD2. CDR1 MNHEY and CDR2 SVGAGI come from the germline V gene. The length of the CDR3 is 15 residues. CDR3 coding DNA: TGTGCCAGCAGTTCTTCCCCGGGACTAGCGGGGGGGCGGAACTTC. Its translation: CASSSSPGLAGGRNF.

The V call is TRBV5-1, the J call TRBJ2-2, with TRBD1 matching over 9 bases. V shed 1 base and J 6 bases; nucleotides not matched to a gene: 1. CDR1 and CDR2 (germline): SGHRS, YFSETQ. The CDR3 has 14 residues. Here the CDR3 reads CASSLRQGAGELFF. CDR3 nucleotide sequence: TGCGCCAGCAGCTTGCGACAGGGGGCCGGGGAGCTGTTTTTT. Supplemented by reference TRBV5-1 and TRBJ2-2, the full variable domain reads KAGVTQTPRYLIKTRGQQVTLSCSPISGHRSVSWYQQTPGQGLQFLFEYFSETQRNKGNFPGRFSGRQFSNSRSEMNVSTLELGDSALYLCASSLRQGAGELFFGEGSRLTVL.

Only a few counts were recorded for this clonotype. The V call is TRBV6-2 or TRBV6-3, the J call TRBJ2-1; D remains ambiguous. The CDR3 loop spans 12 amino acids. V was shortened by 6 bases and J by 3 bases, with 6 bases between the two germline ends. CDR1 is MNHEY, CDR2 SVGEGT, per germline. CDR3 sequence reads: CASRPYYNEQFF. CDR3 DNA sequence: TGTGCCAGCAGACCGTACTACAATGAGCAGTTCTTC.

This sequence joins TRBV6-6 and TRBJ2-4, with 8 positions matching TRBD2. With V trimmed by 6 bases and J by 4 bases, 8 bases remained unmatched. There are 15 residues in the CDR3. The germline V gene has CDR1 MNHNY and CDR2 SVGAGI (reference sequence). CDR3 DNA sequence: TGTGCCAGCAGCTCAAGCGGGGGTCAGAAAAACATTCAGTACTTC. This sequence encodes CASSSSGGQKNIQYF.

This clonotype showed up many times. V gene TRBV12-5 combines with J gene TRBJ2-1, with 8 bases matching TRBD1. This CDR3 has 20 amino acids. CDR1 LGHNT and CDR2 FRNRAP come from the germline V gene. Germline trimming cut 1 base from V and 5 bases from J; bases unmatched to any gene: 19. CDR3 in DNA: TGTGCTAGTGGTTTGGGGGGGTTTTTGGGACAGGCTCGAACTGACAATGAGCAGTTCTTC. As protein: CASGLGGFLGQARTDNEQFF.

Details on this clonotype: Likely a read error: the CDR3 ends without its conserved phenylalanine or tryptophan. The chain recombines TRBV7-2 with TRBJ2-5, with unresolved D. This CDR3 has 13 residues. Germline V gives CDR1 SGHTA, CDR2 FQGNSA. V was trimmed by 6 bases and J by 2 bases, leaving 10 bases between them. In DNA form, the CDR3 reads TGTGCCAGCAGGTGGACCCTTCAAGAGACCCAGTACATC. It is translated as CASRWTLQETQYI.

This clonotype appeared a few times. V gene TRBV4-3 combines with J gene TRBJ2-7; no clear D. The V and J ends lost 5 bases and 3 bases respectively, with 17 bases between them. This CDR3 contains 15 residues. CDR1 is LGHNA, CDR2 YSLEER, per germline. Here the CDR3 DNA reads TGCGCCAGCAGCTCGGCCGGCCAGGACGGCTACGAGCAGTACTTC. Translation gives CASSSAGQDGYEQYF.

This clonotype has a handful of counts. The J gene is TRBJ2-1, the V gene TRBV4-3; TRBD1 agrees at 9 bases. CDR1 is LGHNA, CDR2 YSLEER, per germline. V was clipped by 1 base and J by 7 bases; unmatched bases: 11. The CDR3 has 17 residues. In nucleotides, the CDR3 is TGCGCCAGCAGCCAAGGGGGGGGACAGGGATTCGGGAATGAGCAGTTCTTC. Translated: CASSQGGGQGFGNEQFF.

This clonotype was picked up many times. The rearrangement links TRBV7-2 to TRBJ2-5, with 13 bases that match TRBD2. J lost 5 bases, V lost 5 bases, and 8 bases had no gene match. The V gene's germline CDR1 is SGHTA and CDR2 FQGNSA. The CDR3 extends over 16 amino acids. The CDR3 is CASSRSEGLAGETQYF. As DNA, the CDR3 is TGTGCCAGCAGCCGAAGTGAGGGACTAGCGGGGGAGACCCAGTACTTC. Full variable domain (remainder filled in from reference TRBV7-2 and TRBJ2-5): GAGVSQSPSNKVTEKGKDVELRCDPISGHTALYWYRQSLGQGLEFLIYFQGNSAPDKSGLPSDRFSAERTGGSVSTLTIQRTQQEDSAVYLCASSRSEGLAGETQYFGPGTRLLVL.

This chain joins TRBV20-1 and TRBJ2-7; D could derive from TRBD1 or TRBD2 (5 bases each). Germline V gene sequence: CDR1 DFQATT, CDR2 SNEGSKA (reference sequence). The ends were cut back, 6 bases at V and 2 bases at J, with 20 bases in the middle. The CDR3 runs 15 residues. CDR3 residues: CSAMGRGPNPYEQYF. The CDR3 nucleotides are TGCAGTGCGATGGGACGAGGGCCCAACCCCTACGAGCAGTACTTC.

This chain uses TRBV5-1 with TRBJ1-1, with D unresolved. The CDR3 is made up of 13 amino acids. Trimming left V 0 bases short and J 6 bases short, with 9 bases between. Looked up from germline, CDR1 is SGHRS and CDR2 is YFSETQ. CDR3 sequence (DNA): TGCGCCAGCAGCTTGGGAAGGTCCGCTGAAGCTTTCTTT. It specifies CASSLGRSAEAFF.

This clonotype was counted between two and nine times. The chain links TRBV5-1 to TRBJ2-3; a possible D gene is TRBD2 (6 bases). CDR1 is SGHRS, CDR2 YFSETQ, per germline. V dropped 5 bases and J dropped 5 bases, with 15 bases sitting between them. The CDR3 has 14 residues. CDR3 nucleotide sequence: TGCGCCAGCAGTTCGGAGGGGCCGAGAGATACGCAGTATTTT. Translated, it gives CASSSEGPRDTQYF.

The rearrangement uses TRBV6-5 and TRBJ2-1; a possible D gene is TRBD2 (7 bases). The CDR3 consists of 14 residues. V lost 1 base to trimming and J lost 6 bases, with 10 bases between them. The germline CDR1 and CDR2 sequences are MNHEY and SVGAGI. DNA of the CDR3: TGTGCCAGCAGTTACTGGGGGGGCCCCAATGAGCAGTTCTTC. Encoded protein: CASSYWGGPNEQFF.

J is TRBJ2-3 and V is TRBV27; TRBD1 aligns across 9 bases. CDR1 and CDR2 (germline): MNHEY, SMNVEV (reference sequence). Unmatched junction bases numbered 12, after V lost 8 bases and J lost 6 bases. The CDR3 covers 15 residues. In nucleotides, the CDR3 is TGTGCCAGCTCCCCGGGACAGGGTTTGTTGGATACGCAGTATTTT. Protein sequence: CASSPGQGLLDTQYF.

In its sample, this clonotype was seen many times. The CDR3 is CASSLLGGTDTQYF. The CDR3 DNA is TGTGCCAGCAGTTTACTCGGGGGCACAGATACGCAGTATTTT. V and J are TRBV7-3 and TRBJ2-3; tentatively, D is TRBD2 (5 bases). V was shortened by 6 bases and J by 1 base, with 11 bases between the two germline ends. The germline CDR1 and CDR2 sequences are SGHTA and FQGTGA. This CDR3 is 14 amino acids long.

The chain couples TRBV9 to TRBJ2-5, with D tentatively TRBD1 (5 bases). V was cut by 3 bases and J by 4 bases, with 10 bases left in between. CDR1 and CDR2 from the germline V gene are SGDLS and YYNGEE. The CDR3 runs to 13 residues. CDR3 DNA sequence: TGTGCCAGCAGCGGCGGAAGGGGAGAGACCCAGTACTTC. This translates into CASSGGRGETQYF.

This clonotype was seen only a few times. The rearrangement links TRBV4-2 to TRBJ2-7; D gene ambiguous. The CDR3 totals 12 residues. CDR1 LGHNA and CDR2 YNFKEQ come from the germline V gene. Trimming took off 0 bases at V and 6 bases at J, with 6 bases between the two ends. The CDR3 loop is CASSQEGPEQYF. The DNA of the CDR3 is TGTGCCAGCAGCCAAGAAGGGCCCGAGCAGTACTTC.

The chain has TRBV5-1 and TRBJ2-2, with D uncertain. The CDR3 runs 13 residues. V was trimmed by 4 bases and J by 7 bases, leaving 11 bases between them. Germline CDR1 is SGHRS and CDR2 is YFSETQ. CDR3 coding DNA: TGCGCCAGCAGCCGATCTGGGGACGGGGAGCTGTTTTTT. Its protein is CASSRSGDGELFF.

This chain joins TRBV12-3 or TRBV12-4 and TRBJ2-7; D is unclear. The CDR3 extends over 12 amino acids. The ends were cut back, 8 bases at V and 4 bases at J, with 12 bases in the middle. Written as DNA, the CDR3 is TGTGCCAGCGGGTATGTTTGGTACGAGCAGTACTTC. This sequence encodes CASGYVWYEQYF.

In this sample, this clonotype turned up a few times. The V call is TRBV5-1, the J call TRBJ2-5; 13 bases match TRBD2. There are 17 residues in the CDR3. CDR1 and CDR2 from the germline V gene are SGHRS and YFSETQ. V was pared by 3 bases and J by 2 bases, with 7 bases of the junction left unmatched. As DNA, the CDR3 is TGCGCCAGCAGCTCGTACGGACTAGCGGGGGTTCAAGAGACCCAGTACTTC. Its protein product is CASSSYGLAGVQETQYF. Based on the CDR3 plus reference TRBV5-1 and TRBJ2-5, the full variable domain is KAGVTQTPRYLIKTRGQQVTLSCSPISGHRSVSWYQQTPGQGLQFLFEYFSETQRNKGNFPGRFSGRQFSNSRSEMNVSTLELGDSALYLCASSSYGLAGVQETQYFGPGTRLLVL.

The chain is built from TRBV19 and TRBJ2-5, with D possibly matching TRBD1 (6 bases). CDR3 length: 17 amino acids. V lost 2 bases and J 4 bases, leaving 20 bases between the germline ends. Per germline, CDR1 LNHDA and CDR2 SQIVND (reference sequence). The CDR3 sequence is CASSIIWVTGQRETQYF. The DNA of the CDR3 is TGTGCCAGTAGTATAATATGGGTGACAGGACAACGAGAGACCCAGTACTTC.

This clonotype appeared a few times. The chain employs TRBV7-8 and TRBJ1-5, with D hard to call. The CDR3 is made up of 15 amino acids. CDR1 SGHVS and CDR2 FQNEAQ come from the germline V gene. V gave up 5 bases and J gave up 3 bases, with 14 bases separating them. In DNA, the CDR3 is TGTGCCAGCAGCGCCATAGACCGAGACAATCAGCCCCAGCATTTT. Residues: CASSAIDRDNQPQHF.

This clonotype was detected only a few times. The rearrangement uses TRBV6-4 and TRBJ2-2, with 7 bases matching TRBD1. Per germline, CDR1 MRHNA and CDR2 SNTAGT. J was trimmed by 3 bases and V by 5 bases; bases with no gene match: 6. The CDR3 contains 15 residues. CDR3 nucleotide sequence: TGTGCCAGCAGTCGACAGGGATGGGACACCGGGGAGCTGTTTTTT. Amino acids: CASSRQGWDTGELFF.

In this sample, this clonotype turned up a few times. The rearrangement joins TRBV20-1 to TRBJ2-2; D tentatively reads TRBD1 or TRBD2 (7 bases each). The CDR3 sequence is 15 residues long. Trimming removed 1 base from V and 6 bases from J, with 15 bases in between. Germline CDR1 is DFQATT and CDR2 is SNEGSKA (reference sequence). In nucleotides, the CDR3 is TGCAGTGCTAGAGCAGGGGGAGGGCAATCCGGGGAGCTGTTTTTT. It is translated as CSARAGGGQSGELFF.

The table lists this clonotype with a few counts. DNA of the CDR3: TGTGCCAGCAGTTACTTGGTACAGGGTAATCAGCCCCAGCATTTT. Translating it yields CASSYLVQGNQPQHF. The chain links TRBV6-2 or TRBV6-3 to TRBJ1-5, with a tentative D call TRBD1 (6 bases). Trimming took 1 base from V and 4 from J, leaving 11 bases between them. This CDR3 is 15 amino acids long. Germline assignment: CDR1 MNHEY and CDR2 SVGEGT.

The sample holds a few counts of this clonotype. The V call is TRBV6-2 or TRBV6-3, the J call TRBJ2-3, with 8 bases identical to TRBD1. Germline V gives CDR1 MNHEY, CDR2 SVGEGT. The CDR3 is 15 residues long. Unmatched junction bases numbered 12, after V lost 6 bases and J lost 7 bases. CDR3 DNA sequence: TGTGCCAGCAGCCTCGACAGGGGAACGAGGCATACGCAGTATTTT. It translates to CASSLDRGTRHTQYF.